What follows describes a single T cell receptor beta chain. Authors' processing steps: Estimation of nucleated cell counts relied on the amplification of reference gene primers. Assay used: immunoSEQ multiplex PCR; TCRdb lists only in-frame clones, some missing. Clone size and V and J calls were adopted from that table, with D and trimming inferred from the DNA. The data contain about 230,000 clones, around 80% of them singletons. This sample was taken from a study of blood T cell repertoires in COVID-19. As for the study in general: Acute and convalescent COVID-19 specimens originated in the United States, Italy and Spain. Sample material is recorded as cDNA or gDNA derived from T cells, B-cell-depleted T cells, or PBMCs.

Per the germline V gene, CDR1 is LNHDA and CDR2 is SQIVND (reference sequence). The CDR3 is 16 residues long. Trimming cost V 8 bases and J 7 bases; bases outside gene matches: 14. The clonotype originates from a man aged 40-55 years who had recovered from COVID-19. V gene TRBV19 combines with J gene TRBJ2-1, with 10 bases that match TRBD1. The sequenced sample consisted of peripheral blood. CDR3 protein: CASAGRRRTGGNEQFF. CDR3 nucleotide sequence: TGTGCCAGTGCCGGCCGAAGAAGGACAGGGGGGAATGAGCAGTTCTTC. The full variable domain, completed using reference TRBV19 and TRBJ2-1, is DGGITQSPKYLFRKEGQNVTLSCEQNLNHDAMYWYRQDPGQGLRLIYYSQIVNDFQKGDIAEGYSVSREKKESFPLTVTSAQKNPTAFYLCASAGRRRTGGNEQFFGPGTRLTVL.